This passage covers 17 T cell receptor beta chains from one sample sequenced in a study of blood T cells in healthy people across ages. It was with a sample-barcoded 5' primer and a J-beta primer mix that a second PCR of roughly 7 to 12 cycles was run. Each CDR3 protein gets one entry after TCRdb re-called the 5' RACE reads with MiXCR. The sample has just under 900,000 distinct CDR3 sequences, about 28% seen once. Specimen: blood. These receptors were collected from a woman older than 75 in good health.

The chain joins TRBV7-2 to TRBJ2-2; TRBD1 aligns across 7 bases. Germline-derived CDR1 and CDR2 are SGHTA and FQGNSA. The CDR3 totals 14 residues. Unmatched junction bases numbered 9, after V lost 7 bases and J lost 7 bases. DNA for the CDR3: TGTGCCAGCATCACGACAGGGTTTGACGGGGAGCTGTTTTTT. This gives the protein CASITTGFDGELFF.

This clonotype was seen ten or more times. The J gene is TRBJ2-1, the V gene TRBV20-1, with D possibly being TRBD1 (5 bases). This CDR3 comprises 15 residues. V lost 5 bases to trimming and J lost 5 bases, with 19 bases between them. In germline, CDR1 is DFQATT, CDR2 SNEGSKA (reference sequence). Here the CDR3 DNA reads TGCAGTGCTTTACAGGTGTGGGGAATGGACAATGAGCAGTTCTTC. It codes for CSALQVWGMDNEQFF.

The rearrangement joins TRBV10-3 to TRBJ1-6; a possible D gene is TRBD1 (6 bases). The CDR3 loop spans 17 amino acids. The V gene's germline CDR1 is ENHRY and CDR2 SYGVKD. Deletions cut 0 bases from V and 0 bases from J, with 9 bases between. The CDR3 sequence: CAISESTGSSYNSPLHF. The CDR3 bases are TGTGCCATCAGTGAGTCCACAGGGAGCTCCTATAATTCACCCCTCCACTTT.

This clonotype came up many times. CDR3: CASSGATGDYGYTF. The CDR3 nucleotides read TGTGCCAGCAGCGGTGCGACAGGGGACTATGGCTACACCTTC. This chain connects TRBV7-9 to TRBJ1-2, with 8 bases matching TRBD1. Trimming at V came to 5 bases and at J to 3 bases, leaving 5 bases not matched to a gene. The CDR3 has 14 residues. From germline, CDR1 is SEHNR and CDR2 FQNEAQ (reference sequence).

V gene TRBV6-5 combines with J gene TRBJ2-2; 7 nucleotides align to TRBD1. The CDR3 is 15 amino acids. Germline V gene lookup returns CDR1 MNHEY and CDR2 SVGAGI. The junction had 8 bases not matched to a gene; V was cut back by 4 bases and J by 6 bases. CDR3 bases: TGTGCCAGCAGTTCTACAGGGGTGGGGGCCGGGGAGCTGTTTTTT. It specifies CASSSTGVGAGELFF.

This clonotype was recorded many times. The rearrangement uses TRBV7-2 and TRBJ1-1, with no clear D. Trimming removed 4 bases from V and 3 bases from J, with 12 bases in between. Germline CDR1 SGHTA, CDR2 FQGNSA. The CDR3 runs 14 residues. The CDR3 sequence: CASSSGAWDTEAFF. Written as DNA, the CDR3 is TGTGCCAGCAGCTCAGGTGCGTGGGACACTGAAGCTTTCTTT.

The rearrangement uses TRBV28 and TRBJ2-7, with D unclear. Germline V gives CDR1 MDHEN, CDR2 SYDVKM. There are 11 residues in the CDR3. V was cut by 8 bases and J by 6 bases, with 11 bases left in between. CDR3 sequence (DNA): TGTGCCAGCTCCGGCCCCTTCGAGCAGTACTTC. It is translated as CASSGPFEQYF.

The chain combines TRBV4-3 with TRBJ2-2, with 9 bases identical to TRBD1. CDR1 LGHNA and CDR2 YSLEER come from the germline V gene. There are 17 residues in the CDR3. V lost 1 base and J lost 6; bases outside the gene matches: 9. This CDR3 is CASSQVPPGQGSGELFF. In DNA form, the CDR3 reads TGCGCCAGCAGCCAAGTTCCACCGGGACAGGGATCCGGGGAGCTGTTTTTT.

This clonotype has at least ten counts. V gene TRBV12-3 or TRBV12-4 combines with J gene TRBJ2-7; 8 positions agree with TRBD1. This CDR3 comprises 14 residues. Trimming took 5 bases from V and 0 from J; bases not matched to a gene: 3. CDR3 amino acids: CASSRGQGSYEQYF. Here the CDR3 DNA reads TGTGCCAGCAGTCGCGGACAGGGCTCCTACGAGCAGTACTTC.

This clonotype was counted ten times or more. The chain uses TRBV7-2 and TRBJ2-4; 7 bases align to TRBD2. This CDR3 contains 17 residues. With V trimmed by 4 bases and J by 1 base, 10 bases remained unmatched. Germline V gene data show CDR1 as SGHTA and CDR2 as FQGNSA. CDR3 sequence: CASSSSGGDRAKNIQYF. CDR3 in DNA: TGTGCCAGCAGCTCCAGTGGGGGGGACCGGGCCAAAAACATTCAGTACTTC.

This clonotype was seen a few times. This sequence joins TRBV20-1 and TRBJ1-3; weak D call: TRBD1 (5 bases). The V gene's germline CDR1 is DFQATT and CDR2 SNEGSKA (reference sequence). The CDR3 contains 18 residues. V was cut by 0 bases and J by 0 bases, with 18 bases left in between. DNA of the CDR3: TGCAGTGCTAGAGAACACCCAACACACAGGATCTCTGGAAACACCATATATTTT. Its translation is CSAREHPTHRISGNTIYF.

The table lists this clonotype with a few counts. A read error is likely here: a far larger clone is one base away. The CDR3 reads CASSFGRQESQYF. In nucleotides, the CDR3 is TGTGCCAGCAGCTTCGGGAGGCAAGAGTCCCAGTACTTC. This sequence joins TRBV7-9 and TRBJ2-5; 7 nucleotides line up with TRBD2. Germline CDR1 and CDR2: SEHNR and FQNEAQ (reference sequence). This CDR3 is built from 13 residues.

This chain links TRBV9 with TRBJ1-5; D ambiguous. There are 14 residues in the CDR3. Between the trimmed V and J ends, which lost 3 bases and 1 base, there was a span of 8 bases. Germline loops: CDR1 SGDLS, CDR2 YYNGEE. The CDR3 DNA follows: TGTGCCAGCAGCGGAGCCACCAGCAATCAGCCCCAGCATTTT. As protein: CASSGATSNQPQHF.

V is TRBV7-9 and J is TRBJ1-4; possible D gene TRBD1, 6 bases. Trimming removed 5 bases at V and 7 bases at J, with 14 bases between. CDR3 length: 14 residues. Germline CDR1 and CDR2: SEHNR and FQNEAQ (reference sequence). CDR3 region: CASSIPGQIEKLFF. The CDR3 DNA reads as TGTGCCAGCAGCATACCCGGACAGATTGAAAAACTGTTTTTT.

The chain has TRBV6-4 and TRBJ2-5; TRBD2 matches 10 bases. With V trimmed by 2 bases and J by 2 bases, 2 bases remained unmatched. Germline V gene data show CDR1 as MRHNA and CDR2 as SNTAGT. The length of the CDR3 is 15 residues. The CDR3 sequence is CASSDKAGGQETQYF. CDR3 coding DNA: TGTGCCAGCAGTGACAAAGCGGGGGGGCAAGAGACCCAGTACTTC.

In this sample, this clonotype turned up a few times. The gene calls are TRBV16 and TRBJ1-5, with no clear D. Germline V lookup: CDR1 KGHSY, CDR2 FQNENV. Between the trimmed V and J ends, which lost 0 bases and 6 bases, there was a span of 3 bases. This CDR3 has 12 amino acids. DNA for the CDR3: TGTGCCAGCAGCCAATCGTTTCAGCCCCAGCATTTT. Its translation is CASSQSFQPQHF.

This clonotype was counted a few times. The V and J genes are TRBV5-1 and TRBJ1-2; 10 bases line up with TRBD1. CDR1 is SGHRS, CDR2 YFSETQ, per germline. This CDR3 spans 15 amino acids. The junction had 5 bases not matched to a gene; V was cut back by 2 bases and J by 4 bases. CDR3 in DNA: TGCGCCAGCAGCTTTGGACAGGGGGGCCCCTATGGCTACACCTTC. Protein product: CASSFGQGGPYGYTF.